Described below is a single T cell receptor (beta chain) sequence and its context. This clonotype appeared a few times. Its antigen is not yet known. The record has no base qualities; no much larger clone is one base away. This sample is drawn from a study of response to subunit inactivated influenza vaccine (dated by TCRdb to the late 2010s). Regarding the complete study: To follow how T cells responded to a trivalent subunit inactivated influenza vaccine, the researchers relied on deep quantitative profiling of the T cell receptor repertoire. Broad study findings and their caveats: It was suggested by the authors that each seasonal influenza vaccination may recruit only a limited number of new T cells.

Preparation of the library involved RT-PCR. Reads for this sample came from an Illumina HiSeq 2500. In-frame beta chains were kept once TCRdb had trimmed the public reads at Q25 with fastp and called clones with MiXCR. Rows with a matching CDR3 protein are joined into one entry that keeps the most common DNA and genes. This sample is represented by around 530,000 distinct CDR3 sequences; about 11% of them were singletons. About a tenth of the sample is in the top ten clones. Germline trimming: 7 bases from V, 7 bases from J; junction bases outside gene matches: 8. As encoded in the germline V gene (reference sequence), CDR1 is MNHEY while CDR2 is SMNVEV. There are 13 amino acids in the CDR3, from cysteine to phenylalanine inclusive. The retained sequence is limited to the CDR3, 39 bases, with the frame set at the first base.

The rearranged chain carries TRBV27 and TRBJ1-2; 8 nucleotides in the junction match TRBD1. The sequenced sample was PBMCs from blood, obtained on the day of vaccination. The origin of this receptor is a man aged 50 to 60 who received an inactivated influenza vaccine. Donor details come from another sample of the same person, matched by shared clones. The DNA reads TGTGCCAGCAAACGGACAGGGTTGGGTGGCTACACCTTC. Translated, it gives CASKRTGLGGYTF.